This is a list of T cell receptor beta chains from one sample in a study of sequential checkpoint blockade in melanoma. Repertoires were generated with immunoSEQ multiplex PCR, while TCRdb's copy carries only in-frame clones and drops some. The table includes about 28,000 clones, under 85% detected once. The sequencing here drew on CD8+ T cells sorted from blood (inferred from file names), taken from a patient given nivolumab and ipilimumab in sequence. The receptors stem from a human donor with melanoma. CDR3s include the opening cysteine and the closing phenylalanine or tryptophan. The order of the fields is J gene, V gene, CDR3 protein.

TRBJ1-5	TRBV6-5	CASSYLGQGQPQHF
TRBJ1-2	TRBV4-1	CASSQDSRANYGYTF
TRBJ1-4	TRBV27	CASSLYSHDEKLFF
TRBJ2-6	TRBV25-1	CASRSDSRASGANVLTF
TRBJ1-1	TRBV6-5	CASSLGQTNTEAFF
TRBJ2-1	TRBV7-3	CASSLRGVNEQFF
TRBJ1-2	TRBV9	CASSVAQGWTYGYTF
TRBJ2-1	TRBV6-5	CASSLMSWSEQFF
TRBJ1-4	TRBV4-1	CASSQVSEESEKLFF
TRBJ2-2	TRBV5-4	CASSARTSGFLRELFF
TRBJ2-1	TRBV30	CAWSVLKRGGYNEQFF
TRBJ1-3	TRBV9	CASSVDRGFSGNTIYF
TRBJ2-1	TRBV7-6	CASSLVGGRGSYNEQFF
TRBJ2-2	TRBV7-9	CASSAAEHPGELFF
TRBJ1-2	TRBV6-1	CASSELSTGFGYTF
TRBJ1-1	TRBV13	CASWLGGYTEAFF
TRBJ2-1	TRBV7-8	CASSPGTPNEQFF
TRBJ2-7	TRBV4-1	CASSQDGTGSYEQYF
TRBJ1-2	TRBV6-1	CASSEWTGNYGYTF
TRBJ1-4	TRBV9	CASSDNPGTGREKLFF
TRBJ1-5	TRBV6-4	CASSDSKGQGTNQPQHF
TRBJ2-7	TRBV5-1	CASSLVPYEQYF
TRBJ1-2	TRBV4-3	CASSLTGEESGYTF
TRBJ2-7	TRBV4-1	CASSQVAETSYEQYF
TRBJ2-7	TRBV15	CATRGGREQYF
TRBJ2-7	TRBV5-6	CASSLVPGDLYEQYF
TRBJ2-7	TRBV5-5	CASSFSATYEQYF
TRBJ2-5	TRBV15	CATSKPGVETQYF
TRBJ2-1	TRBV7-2	CASSLVTGNEQFF
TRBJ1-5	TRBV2	CASSDTGLGNQPQHF
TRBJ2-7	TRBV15	CATSRGGPGGEQYF
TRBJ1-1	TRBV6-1	CASRAENTEAFF
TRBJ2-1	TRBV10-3	CATAARGDEQFF
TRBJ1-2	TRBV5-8	CASSTLAAGYTF
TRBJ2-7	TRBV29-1	CSATTGTYEQYF
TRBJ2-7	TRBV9	CASSGRDSSYEQYF
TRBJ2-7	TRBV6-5	CASSDLAESYEQYF
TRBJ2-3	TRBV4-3	CASSQRLAGGPDTQYF
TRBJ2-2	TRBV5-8	CASSFEGENTGELFF
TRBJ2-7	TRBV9	CASSAQGAYEQYF
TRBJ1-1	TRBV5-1	CASSSTEGAEAFF
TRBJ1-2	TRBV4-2	CASSRRGIDGYTF
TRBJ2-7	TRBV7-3	CASSLTAGGPYEQYF